These T cell receptor beta chains were read from a single sample in a study of human T cells and chemical hapten exposure. Using its own MiXCR run on the RACE reads, TCRdb lists one record per CDR3 protein. The repertoire holds fewer than 95,000 distinct CDR3 sequences, with 10% to 13% as singletons. This material consisted of whole blood, taken in connection with sensitization to the hapten diphenylcyclopropenone (DPC). The source of these receptors is a man in his forties or fifties with alopecia areata. Some clones in this sample may be carry-over from other donors' samples. Both conserved end residues are part of each CDR3. The order of the fields is V gene, J gene, clone size, D gene, CDR3 protein, CDR3 DNA. D genes are given only for firm matches. Rows may omit the clone size; those that give it use once, few, many or a size class.

v_call: TRBV28
j_call: TRBJ2-7
clone_size: many
d_call: -
cdr3_aa: CASSLSKVPAYEQYF
cdr3_nt: TGTGCCAGCAGTTTATCCAAAGTCCCAGCCTACGAGCAGTACTTC

v_call: TRBV12-3/TRBV12-4
j_call: TRBJ1-2
clone_size: few
d_call: -
cdr3_aa: CASRTHELYGYTF
cdr3_nt: TGTGCCAGCAGAACACACGAGCTCTATGGCTACACCTTC

v_call: TRBV20-1
j_call: TRBJ1-4
clone_size: few
d_call: TRBD1
cdr3_aa: CSASREGQGGEKLFF
cdr3_nt: TGCAGTGCCTCAAGAGAGGGACAGGGGGGTGAAAAACTGTTTTTT

v_call: TRBV20-1
j_call: TRBJ2-5
clone_size: few
d_call: TRBD1
cdr3_aa: CRAQGAGETQYF
cdr3_nt: TGCAGAGCACAGGGGGCTGGGGAGACCCAGTACTTC

v_call: TRBV10-3
j_call: TRBJ1-1
clone_size: many
d_call: -
cdr3_aa: CAISDGPGHSTEAFF
cdr3_nt: TGTGCCATCAGTGATGGACCGGGACACTCCACTGAAGCTTTCTTT

v_call: TRBV4-1
j_call: TRBJ2-1
clone_size: few
d_call: -
cdr3_aa: CASSQELTFLKDREFF
cdr3_nt: TGCGCCAGCAGCCAAGAATTAACCTTTCTTAAGGATCGAGAGTTCTTC

v_call: TRBV30
j_call: TRBJ1-3
clone_size: few
d_call: -
cdr3_aa: CAWKKGGNTIYF
cdr3_nt: TGTGCCTGGAAGAAGGGGGGAAACACCATATATTTT

v_call: TRBV28
j_call: TRBJ2-3
clone_size: few
d_call: -
cdr3_aa: CAIGRGGTSTDTQYF
cdr3_nt: TGTGCCATCGGACGAGGGGGGACGAGCACAGATACGCAGTATTTT

v_call: TRBV28
j_call: TRBJ1-4
clone_size: -
d_call: -
cdr3_aa: CASGGGITLFF
cdr3_nt: TGTGCCAGCGGTGGGGGGATTACGCTGTTTTTT

v_call: TRBV12-3/TRBV12-4
j_call: TRBJ2-1
clone_size: few
d_call: TRBD1
cdr3_aa: CASLRGQGAYEQFF
cdr3_nt: TGTGCCAGCTTAAGGGGGCAGGGGGCATATGAGCAGTTCTTC

v_call: TRBV7-9
j_call: TRBJ1-3
clone_size: many
d_call: -
cdr3_aa: CASSLRSGSSGNTIYF
cdr3_nt: TGTGCCAGCAGCTTAAGATCCGGGTCCTCTGGAAACACCATATATTTT

v_call: TRBV6-2/TRBV6-3
j_call: TRBJ2-4
clone_size: -
d_call: -
cdr3_aa: CASRSAGERIKNIQYF
cdr3_nt: TGTGCCAGCAGGTCAGCGGGCGAACGGATCAAAAACATTCAGTACTTC

v_call: TRBV27
j_call: TRBJ2-1
clone_size: -
d_call: TRBD2
cdr3_aa: CASSLRLAGGSYNEQFF
cdr3_nt: TGTGCCAGCAGTTTACGACTAGCGGGAGGGAGCTACAATGAGCAGTTCTTC

v_call: TRBV9
j_call: TRBJ2-2
clone_size: few
d_call: -
cdr3_aa: CASSPAVIGELFF
cdr3_nt: TGTGCCAGCAGCCCGGCTGTTATCGGGGAGCTGTTTTTT

v_call: TRBV9
j_call: TRBJ2-3
clone_size: few
d_call: TRBD2
cdr3_aa: CASSVAPGLAATTDTQYF
cdr3_nt: TGTGCCAGCAGCGTAGCTCCCGGGCTAGCGGCGACCACAGATACGCAGTATTTT

v_call: TRBV28
j_call: TRBJ1-1
clone_size: many
d_call: -
cdr3_aa: CASMPSMNTEAFF
cdr3_nt: TGTGCCAGCATGCCATCGATGAACACTGAAGCTTTCTTT

v_call: TRBV5-1
j_call: TRBJ1-5
clone_size: few
d_call: TRBD1
cdr3_aa: CASSLEPAGGTVGNQPQHF
cdr3_nt: TGCGCCAGCAGCTTGGAGCCCGCCGGGGGGACAGTGGGCAATCAGCCCCAGCATTTT

v_call: TRBV25-1
j_call: TRBJ2-3
clone_size: few
d_call: -
cdr3_aa: CASSERADTQYF
cdr3_nt: TGTGCCAGCAGTGAGCGGGCAGATACGCAGTATTTT

v_call: TRBV14
j_call: TRBJ2-5
clone_size: -
d_call: TRBD1
cdr3_aa: CASSPLGGQGAETQYF
cdr3_nt: TGTGCCAGCAGCCCCCTCGGCGGACAGGGGGCGGAGACCCAGTACTTC

v_call: TRBV10-2
j_call: TRBJ2-5
clone_size: few
d_call: -
cdr3_aa: CASSESIGIQETQYF
cdr3_nt: TGCGCCAGCAGTGAGTCGATAGGGATTCAAGAGACCCAGTACTTC